The 2 T cell receptor beta chains below all came from one sample that was sequenced in a study of blood T cell repertoires in COVID-19. Sequencing was performed with immunoSEQ multiplex PCR; in TCRdb, only in-frame clones are kept and a portion is missing. In the table there are 69,000 or so clones, roughly 80% of which are singletons. Source material: peripheral blood. All receptors derive from a woman over 75 with acute or convalescent COVID-19.

This chain joins TRBV10-1 and TRBJ1-3; D uncertain. The CDR3 totals 17 residues. Germline V gene sequence: CDR1 WNHNN, CDR2 SYGVQD (reference sequence). V gave up 5 bases and J gave up 1 base, with 18 bases separating them. The CDR3 region has the DNA TGCGCCAGCAGTTCGGGAGGACCCCCACCTTCTGGAAACACCATATATTTT. This gives the protein CASSSGGPPPSGNTIYF.

The rearrangement links TRBV7-9 to TRBJ1-6, with 7 bases identical to TRBD1. Germline V gene lookup returns CDR1 SEHNR and CDR2 FQNEAQ (reference sequence). Trimming removed 5 bases from V and 10 bases from J; junction bases left unmatched: 5. The CDR3 is made up of 13 amino acids. CDR3 in amino acids: CASSATGDSPLHF. CDR3 coding DNA: TGTGCCAGCAGCGCCACAGGGGACTCACCCCTCCACTTT. Full variable domain (outside the CDR3, taken from reference TRBV7-9 and TRBJ1-6): DTGVSQNPRHKITKRGQNVTFRCDPISEHNRLYWYRQTLGQGPEFLTYFQNEAQLEKSRLLSDRFSAERPKGSFSTLEIQRTEQGDSAMYLCASSATGDSPLHFGNGTRLTVT.